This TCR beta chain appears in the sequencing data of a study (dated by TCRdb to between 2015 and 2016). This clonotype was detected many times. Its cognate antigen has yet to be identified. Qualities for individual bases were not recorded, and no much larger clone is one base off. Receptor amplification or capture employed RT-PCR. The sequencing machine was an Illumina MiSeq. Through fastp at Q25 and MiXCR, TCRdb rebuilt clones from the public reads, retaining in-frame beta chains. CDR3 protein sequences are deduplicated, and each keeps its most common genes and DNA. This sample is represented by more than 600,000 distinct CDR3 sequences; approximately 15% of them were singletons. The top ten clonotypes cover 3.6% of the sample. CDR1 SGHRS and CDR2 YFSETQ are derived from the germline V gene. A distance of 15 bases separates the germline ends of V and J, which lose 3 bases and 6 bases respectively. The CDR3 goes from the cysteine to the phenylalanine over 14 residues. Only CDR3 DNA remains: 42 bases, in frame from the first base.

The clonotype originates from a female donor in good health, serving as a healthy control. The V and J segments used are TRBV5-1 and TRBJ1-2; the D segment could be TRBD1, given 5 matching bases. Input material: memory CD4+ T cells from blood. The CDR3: CASSSGDGYDGYTF. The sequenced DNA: TGCGCCAGCAGCTCTGGGGACGGTTATGATGGCTACACCTTC.